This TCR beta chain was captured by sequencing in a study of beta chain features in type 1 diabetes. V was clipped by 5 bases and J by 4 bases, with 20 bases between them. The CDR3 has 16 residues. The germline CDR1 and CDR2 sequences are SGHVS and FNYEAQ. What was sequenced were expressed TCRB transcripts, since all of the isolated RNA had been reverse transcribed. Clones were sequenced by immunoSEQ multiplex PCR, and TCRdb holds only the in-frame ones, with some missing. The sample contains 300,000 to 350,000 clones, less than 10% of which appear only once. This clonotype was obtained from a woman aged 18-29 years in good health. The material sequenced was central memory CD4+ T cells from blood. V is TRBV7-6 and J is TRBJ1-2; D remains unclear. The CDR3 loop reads CASSPTFMLGSYGYTF. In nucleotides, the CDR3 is TGTGCCAGCAGCCCCACCTTCATGCTGGGGTCCTATGGCTACACCTTC.